These 26 T cell receptor beta chains were all obtained from the same sample, sequenced in a study of cytomegalovirus exposure and HLA in healthy donors. Some clones are missing from TCRdb's copy, which holds only in-frame ones; the method was immunoSEQ multiplex PCR. The profile shows under 150,000 clones, around four fifths of them singletons. Sequencing was done on a sample of PBMCs. The source of these receptors is a woman aged 30 to 39 in good health and CMV-seronegative.

The J gene is TRBJ1-2, the V gene TRBV2; 7 nucleotides line up with TRBD1. V was pared by 8 bases and J by 8 bases, with 14 bases of the junction left unmatched. This CDR3 is built from 14 residues. Germline V gives CDR1 SNHLY, CDR2 FYNNEI. CDR3 amino acids: CASGTGASFGGYTF. The CDR3 DNA reads as TGTGCCAGCGGAACAGGGGCGTCTTTTGGCGGCTACACCTTC.

V is TRBV2 and J is TRBJ2-6, with 12 bases lining up with TRBD2. Germline lookup yields CDR1 SNHLY and CDR2 FYNNEI. The V gene end was trimmed by 6 bases and the J gene end by 0 bases; junction bases not matched to a gene: 3. There are 17 residues in the CDR3. CDR3 bases: TGTGCCAGCAGACGACTAGCGGGGGACTCTGGGGCCAACGTCCTGACTTTC. Protein sequence: CASRRLAGDSGANVLTF.

This clone was counted between two and nine times. V is TRBV6-5 and J is TRBJ1-2; 8 bases are a match to TRBD1. The CDR3 has 11 residues. Germline loops: CDR1 MNHEY, CDR2 SVGAGI. Trimming cost V 8 bases and J 8 bases; bases outside gene matches: 4. CDR3 residues: CASGQGPGYTF. The DNA of the CDR3 is TGTGCCAGCGGACAGGGTCCGGGCTACACCTTC.

In its sample, this clone was seen a few times. The chain combines TRBV27 with TRBJ2-7; 7 bases fit TRBD2. The trim removed 3 bases at V and 4 bases at J, leaving 6 bases unmatched. Germline V lookup: CDR1 MNHEY, CDR2 SMNVEV (reference sequence). The CDR3 sequence is 14 residues long. CDR3 in amino acids: CASSFLAGEYEQYF. CDR3 sequence (DNA): TGTGCCAGCAGTTTTCTCGCGGGGGAGTACGAGCAGTACTTC.

This sequence joins TRBV6-1 and TRBJ1-1; the match to TRBD1 covers 10 bases. Trimming at V came to 8 bases and at J to 5 bases, leaving 8 bases not matched to a gene. Germline loops: CDR1 MNHNS, CDR2 SASEGT. The CDR3 is 14 amino acids. The DNA of the CDR3 is TGTGCCAGCCTAGGGGGACAGGGGATGACTGAAGCTTTCTTT. This sequence encodes CASLGGQGMTEAFF.

V is TRBV7-2 and J is TRBJ1-2; no clear D gene. With 3 bases removed from V and 4 bases from J, the gap between germline ends came to 6 bases. Germline V gene data show CDR1 as SGHTA and CDR2 as FQGNSA. The CDR3 is 12 amino acids. The CDR3 DNA is TGTGCCAGCAGCTTCGACTCCTATGGCTACACCTTC. The encoded protein is CASSFDSYGYTF. The full variable domain, completed using reference TRBV7-2 and TRBJ1-2, is GAGVSQSPSNKVTEKGKDVELRCDPISGHTALYWYRQSLGQGLEFLIYFQGNSAPDKSGLPSDRFSAERTGGSVSTLTIQRTQQEDSAVYLCASSFDSYGYTFGSGTRLTVV.

The rearrangement links TRBV5-1 to TRBJ2-5, with 8 bases aligning to TRBD2. From germline, CDR1 is SGHRS and CDR2 YFSETQ. The junction had 6 bases not matched to a gene; V was cut back by 6 bases and J by 2 bases. The length of the CDR3 is 14 residues. The CDR3 nucleotides read TGCGCCAGCAAGGCGGGGGGCCTTCAAGAGACCCAGTACTTC. Translated: CASKAGGLQETQYF.

In this sample, this clone turned up a few times. The V gene is TRBV29-1, the J gene TRBJ2-1; D might be TRBD2 (6 bases). The V end lost 3 bases, the J end lost 6 bases, and 9 bases lay between the germline ends. Per germline, CDR1 SQVTM and CDR2 ANQGSEA. This CDR3 is 12 amino acids long. CDR3: CSVDREVNEQFF. The CDR3 bases are TGCAGCGTTGACAGGGAGGTCAATGAGCAGTTCTTC.

The chain recombines TRBV7-2 with TRBJ1-1, with TRBD1 identical over 7 bases. J gave up 0 bases and V 2 bases, and 3 bases lay outside the gene matches. This CDR3 has 15 residues. Germline V CDR1 and CDR2: SGHTA, FQGNSA. CDR3 protein: CASSLTGTVNTEAFF. CDR3 nucleotide sequence: TGTGCCAGCAGCTTAACCGGGACAGTGAACACTGAAGCTTTCTTT. The full variable domain, in which reference TRBV7-2 and TRBJ1-1 provide the parts outside the CDR3, is GAGVSQSPSNKVTEKGKDVELRCDPISGHTALYWYRQSLGQGLEFLIYFQGNSAPDKSGLPSDRFSAERTGGSVSTLTIQRTQQEDSAVYLCASSLTGTVNTEAFFGQGTRLTVV.

V is TRBV18 and J is TRBJ2-2, with 7 bases matching TRBD2. Germline assignment: CDR1 KGHSH and CDR2 LQKENI. The CDR3 is made up of 17 amino acids. Germline trimming cut 4 bases from V and 0 bases from J; bases unmatched to any gene: 8. The CDR3 nucleotides are TGTGCCAGCTCACTACTAGGAGCGGGGACGAACACCGGGGAGCTGTTTTTT. As protein: CASSLLGAGTNTGELFF.

This clone appeared a few times. This chain connects TRBV5-1 to TRBJ2-5; no firm D call. Germline-derived CDR1 and CDR2 are SGHRS and YFSETQ. The CDR3 totals 14 residues. V lost 0 bases to trimming and J lost 1 base, with 7 bases between them. CDR3 DNA sequence: TGCGCCAGCAGCTTGGGGCAGTTCCAAGAGACCCAGTACTTC. It encodes CASSLGQFQETQYF.

The chain couples TRBV5-6 to TRBJ2-2; maybe TRBD1 (6 bases). The CDR3 has 15 amino acids. The germline V gene encodes CDR1 SGHDT and CDR2 YYEEEE. Trimming cost V 4 bases and J 0 bases, with 10 bases left between them. The CDR3 nucleotides read TGTGCCAGCAGCCCCGGGACATCGAACACCGGGGAGCTGTTTTTT. Its protein product is CASSPGTSNTGELFF.

The chain links TRBV23-1 to TRBJ2-7; 7 positions agree with TRBD1. TRBV23-1 is labeled an ORF, and its function is uncertain. The CDR3 is 16 amino acids. The junction had 10 bases not matched to a gene; V was cut back by 5 bases and J by 0 bases. CDR3 bases: TGCGCCAGCAGTAAAAGGACAGGATGGGTCTCCTACGAGCAGTACTTC. Its translation: CASSKRTGWVSYEQYF.

This chain's CDR3 is CASSPTDRSYEQYF. The CDR3 DNA sequence: TGTGCCAGCTCACCGACGGACAGGTCCTACGAGCAGTACTTC. V and J are TRBV18 and TRBJ2-7, with 7 bases lining up with TRBD1. The germline CDR1 and CDR2 sequences are KGHSH and LQKENI. The trim removed 3 bases at V and 1 base at J, leaving 3 bases unmatched. The CDR3 has 14 residues.

The V gene is TRBV28, the J gene TRBJ1-2; a possible D gene is TRBD1 (5 bases). Germline V CDR1 and CDR2: MDHEN, SYDVKM. The CDR3 extends over 14 amino acids. Trimming cost V 3 bases and J 2 bases, with 10 bases left between them. The CDR3 DNA is TGTGCCAGCAGTTTGCCAGGGAAAAACTATGGCTACACCTTC. This codes for CASSLPGKNYGYTF.

The chain combines TRBV18 with TRBJ2-7, with 7 bases identical to TRBD1. Germline loops: CDR1 KGHSH, CDR2 LQKENI. This CDR3 has 14 residues. Losses at the gene ends were 5 bases for V and 0 bases for J; bases not matched to a gene: 4. The CDR3 nucleotides are TGTGCCAGCTCAAGGGGGCCATACTCCTACGAGCAGTACTTC. It is translated as CASSRGPYSYEQYF. The whole variable domain, filled in from reference TRBV18 and TRBJ2-7, reads NAGVMQNPRHLVRRRGQEARLRCSPMKGHSHVYWYRQLPEEGLKFMVYLQKENIIDESGMPKERFSAEFPKEGPSILRIQQVVRGDSAAYFCASSRGPYSYEQYFGPGTRLTVT.

This chain joins TRBV19 and TRBJ1-1; no reliable D call. Germline V gene sequence: CDR1 LNHDA, CDR2 SQIVND (reference sequence). V shed 4 bases and J shed 4 bases, with 7 bases lying between them. CDR3 length: 12 residues. The chain's CDR3 is CASSRRGTEAFF. Written as DNA, the CDR3 is TGTGCCAGTAGTAGGCGGGGCACTGAAGCTTTCTTT. The entire variable domain, with the rest obtained from reference TRBV19 and TRBJ1-1, is as follows: DGGITQSPKYLFRKEGQNVTLSCEQNLNHDAMYWYRQDPGQGLRLIYYSQIVNDFQKGDIAEGYSVSREKKESFPLTVTSAQKNPTAFYLCASSRRGTEAFFGQGTRLTVV.

The rearrangement links TRBV10-1 to TRBJ1-2, with unresolved D. V was shortened by 2 bases and J by 6 bases, with 10 bases between the two germline ends. Germline assignment: CDR1 WNHNN and CDR2 SYGVQD (reference sequence). This CDR3 contains 13 residues. The CDR3 reads CASSEAGGDGYTF. CDR3 sequence (DNA): TGCGCCAGCAGTGAGGCAGGAGGTGATGGCTACACCTTC.

Of note for this clone: Sequence at one end of the junction differs from germline and may be a read error. This rearrangement joins TRBV27 to TRBJ1-1; no definite D call. Looked up from germline, CDR1 is MNHEY and CDR2 is SMNVEV (reference sequence). The CDR3 sequence is 14 residues long. CDR3 sequence (DNA): TGTGCCAGCAGATTATTTGAGGGGAACACTGAAGCTTTCTTT. Translated, it gives CASRLFEGNTEAFF.

The V call is TRBV15, the J call TRBJ2-3; D ambiguous. Trimming took off 8 bases at V and 1 base at J, with 13 bases between the two ends. Per the germline V gene, CDR1 is LNHNV and CDR2 is YYDKDF (reference sequence). This CDR3 comprises 14 residues. CDR3 nucleotide sequence: TGTGCCACCTCCGTCAGGATGGGCACAGATACGCAGTATTTT. Protein sequence: CATSVRMGTDTQYF.

The V gene is TRBV7-9, the J gene TRBJ1-2, with D possibly being TRBD1 (6 bases). Germline V CDR1 and CDR2: SEHNR, FQNEAQ (reference sequence). V was trimmed by 5 bases and J by 4 bases, leaving 14 bases between them. The CDR3 is made up of 14 amino acids. Written as DNA, the CDR3 is TGTGCCAGCAGCCCCAGGGGCGTAGGCTATGGCTACACCTTC. Translated, it gives CASSPRGVGYGYTF.

The chain carries TRBV11-2 and TRBJ1-5, with D perhaps TRBD1 (5 bases). The CDR3 runs to 16 residues. Germline loops: CDR1 SGHAT, CDR2 FQNNGV. The ends were cut back, 1 base at V and 3 bases at J, with 13 bases in the middle. The CDR3 here is CASSLGQGGDNQPQHF. CDR3 bases: TGTGCCAGCAGCTTAGGGCAGGGAGGTGACAATCAGCCCCAGCATTTT.

This chain uses TRBV4-1 with TRBJ2-5; 9 bases line up with TRBD1. The CDR3 is 14 amino acids. Germline V gene data show CDR1 as MGHRA and CDR2 as YSYEKL. Trimming cost V 0 bases and J 6 bases; bases outside gene matches: 2. Here the CDR3 DNA reads TGCGCCAGCAGCCAAGAGGGACAGGGAAAGACCCAGTACTTC. Protein product: CASSQEGQGKTQYF.

V gene TRBV5-1 combines with J gene TRBJ1-1, with D hard to call. V lost 5 bases to trimming and J lost 1 base, with 9 bases between them. The germline V gene encodes CDR1 SGHRS and CDR2 YFSETQ. This CDR3 spans 13 amino acids. CDR3 region: CASRPTGNTEAFF. The DNA of the CDR3 is TGCGCCAGCAGACCGACGGGGAACACTGAAGCTTTCTTT.

The rearrangement uses TRBV5-1 and TRBJ2-7, with TRBD1 identical over 9 bases. Trimming cost V 0 bases and J 3 bases; bases outside gene matches: 10. The CDR3 is made up of 17 amino acids. Germline CDR1 is SGHRS and CDR2 is YFSETQ. The CDR3 sequence: CASSLAAPGQGYYEQYF. DNA for the CDR3: TGCGCCAGCAGCTTGGCCGCCCCGGGACAGGGTTACTACGAGCAGTACTTC.

The V and J genes are TRBV9 and TRBJ2-3, with a tentative D call TRBD2 (7 bases). Looked up from germline, CDR1 is SGDLS and CDR2 is YYNGEE. V was pared by 1 base and J by 1 base, with 13 bases between. This CDR3 has 16 amino acids. DNA of the CDR3: TGTGCCAGCAGCGTAAGTGGCGGGGGCCGCACAGATACGCAGTATTTT. This codes for CASSVSGGGRTDTQYF.